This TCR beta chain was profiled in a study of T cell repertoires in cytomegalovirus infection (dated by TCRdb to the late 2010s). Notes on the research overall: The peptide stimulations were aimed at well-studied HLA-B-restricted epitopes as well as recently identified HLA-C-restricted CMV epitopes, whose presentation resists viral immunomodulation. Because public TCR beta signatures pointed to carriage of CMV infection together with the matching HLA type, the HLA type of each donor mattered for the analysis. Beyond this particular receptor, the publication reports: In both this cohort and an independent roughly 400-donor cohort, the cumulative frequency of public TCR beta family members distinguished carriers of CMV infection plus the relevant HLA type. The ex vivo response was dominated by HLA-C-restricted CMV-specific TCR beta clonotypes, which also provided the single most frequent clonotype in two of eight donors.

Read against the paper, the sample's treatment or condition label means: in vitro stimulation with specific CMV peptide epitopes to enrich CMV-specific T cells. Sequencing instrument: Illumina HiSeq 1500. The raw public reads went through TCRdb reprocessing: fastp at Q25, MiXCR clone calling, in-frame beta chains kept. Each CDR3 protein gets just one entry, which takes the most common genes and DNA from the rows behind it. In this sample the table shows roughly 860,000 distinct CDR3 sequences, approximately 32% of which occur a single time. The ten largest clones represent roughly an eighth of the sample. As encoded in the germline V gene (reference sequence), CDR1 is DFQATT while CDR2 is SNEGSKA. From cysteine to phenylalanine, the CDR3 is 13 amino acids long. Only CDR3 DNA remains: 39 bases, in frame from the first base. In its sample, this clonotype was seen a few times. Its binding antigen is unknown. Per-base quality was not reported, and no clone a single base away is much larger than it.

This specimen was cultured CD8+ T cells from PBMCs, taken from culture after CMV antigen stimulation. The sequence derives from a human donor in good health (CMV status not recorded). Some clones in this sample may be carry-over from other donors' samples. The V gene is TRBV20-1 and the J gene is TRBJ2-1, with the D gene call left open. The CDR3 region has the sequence CSLPGSSGNEQFF. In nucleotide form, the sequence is TGCAGCCTCCCGGGCAGCAGTGGTAATGAGCAGTTCTTC.